There are a few counts of the clone carrying this TCR beta chain. Its antigen is not identified. Together with a sample-barcoded 5' primer, a J-beta primer mix was included in a second PCR lasting roughly 6 to 12 cycles. TCRdb processed the 5' RACE reads anew with MiXCR; each CDR3 protein has one entry. Of roughly 640,000 distinct CDR3 sequences in the sample, around 31% were seen once. This sample was taken from a study of blood T cells in healthy people across ages. Findings and caveats of the study: Roughly linear declines in TCR beta diversity per million T cells occurred with age.

Germline assignment: CDR1 LNHDA and CDR2 SQIVND (reference sequence). Trimming stripped 4 bases from V and 5 bases from J, with 14 bases between. CDR3 length: 14 residues. The people who gave samples were healthy Caucasians from Russia, aged roughly 6 to 90. Sequences were obtained from blood. The receptor was derived from a woman over 75 in good health. This chain joins TRBV19 and TRBJ1-1, with a weak D call TRBD1 (6 bases). The CDR3 protein is CASSSRGRNTEAFF. In DNA form, the CDR3 reads TGTGCCAGTAGTAGCCGGGGGCGAAATACTGAAGCTTTCTTT.